These 23 T cell receptor beta chains were sequenced from one sample in a study of vaccination and CD4 T cells after COVID-19 (dated 2022 in TCRdb). These receptors are not linked to any known antigen. The sample's treatment or condition, from its label and the paper: roughly ten-day PBMC culture with coronavirus spike peptide pools or control peptides (ViraFEST assay). CD4+ T cells from unexposed donors were collected before the COVID-19 pandemic (2011-2018). Receptor amplification or capture employed PCR. Sequencing relied on an Illumina iSeq 100. TCR sequencing of DNA from cultured CD4+ T cells used the Oncomine TCR Beta short-read assay at the Johns Hopkins FTIC core. Clones were called with MiXCR by TCRdb after fastp trimmed the public reads at Q25, and only in-frame beta chains were retained. Rows with one shared CDR3 protein collapse into an entry with the most common genes and DNA. This sample has approximately 7,600 distinct CDR3 sequences in its table, and approximately 51% of those were observed once. Of the sample, approximately 15% falls within the top ten clones.

Source material: CD4+ T cells from blood, cultured in vitro. Receptors originate from a human donor in good health.

This clonotype was observed a few times. The gene calls are TRBV28 and TRBJ2-7; 9 bases fit TRBD1. From germline, CDR1 is MDHEN and CDR2 SYDVKM. The CDR3 loop spans 15 amino acids. The V and J ends lost 6 bases and 2 bases, in that order; junction bases with no gene match: 8. This CDR3 is CASRAPGQGTYEQYF. Written as DNA, the CDR3 is TGTGCCAGCAGGGCCCCGGGACAGGGCACCTACGAGCAGTACTTC.

The CDR3 DNA follows: TGTGCCAGCAGCTACAGGACAGGGGGAACGGAGGGCTACACCTTC. Translating gives CASSYRTGGTEGYTF. The chain carries TRBV7-2 and TRBJ1-2, with 10 bases aligning to TRBD1. There are 15 residues in the CDR3. Trimming cost V 4 bases and J 8 bases; bases outside gene matches: 10. Germline CDR1 is SGHTA and CDR2 is FQGNSA.

This clonotype has more than one count but fewer than ten. This sequence joins TRBV7-2 and TRBJ1-2, with D possibly being TRBD1 (6 bases). Trimming pared 3 bases from V and 6 bases from J, leaving 14 bases between. The length of the CDR3 is 14 residues. Germline lookup yields CDR1 SGHTA and CDR2 FQGNSA. CDR3 region: CASSFRGGPDGYTF. The CDR3 region has the DNA TGTGCCAGCAGCTTTAGGGGGGGCCCGGATGGCTACACCTTC.

CDR3 nucleotide sequence: TGTGCCAGCAGCCCAGGAACAGGGCTCTATGGCTACACCTTC. It translates to CASSPGTGLYGYTF. The rearrangement joins TRBV11-2 to TRBJ1-2, with a tentative D call TRBD1 (6 bases). The CDR3 loop spans 14 amino acids. Between the trimmed V and J ends, which lost 5 bases and 4 bases, there was a span of 14 bases. The germline V gene encodes CDR1 SGHAT and CDR2 FQNNGV.

A few counts support this clonotype. The chain couples TRBV6-1 to TRBJ2-7; TRBD2 matches 14 bases. The CDR3 is 15 residues long. After removal of 6 bases from V and 6 bases from J, the junction contained 7 bases not matched to a gene. From germline, CDR1 is MNHNS and CDR2 SASEGT. CDR3 coding DNA: TGTGCCAGCAGCCCAGGGACTAGCGGGAGAGGCGAGCAGTACTTC. Its translation: CASSPGTSGRGEQYF.

The chain has TRBV10-2 and TRBJ2-1, with 11 bases that match TRBD2. Trimming at V came to 0 bases and at J to 7 bases, leaving 8 bases not matched to a gene. The length of the CDR3 is 17 residues. Per germline, CDR1 WSHSY and CDR2 SAAADI. CDR3 protein: CASSESSFRLAGNEQFF. CDR3 coding DNA: TGCGCCAGCAGTGAGTCATCCTTCAGACTAGCGGGGAATGAGCAGTTCTTC.

The V call is TRBV15, the J call TRBJ2-7; 9 nucleotides line up with TRBD1. Germline V lookup: CDR1 LNHNV, CDR2 YYDKDF (reference sequence). The CDR3 runs to 16 residues. V was clipped by 0 bases and J by 7 bases; unmatched bases: 10. DNA of the CDR3: TGTGCCACCAGCAGAGATGGGACAGGGCATGGATTAGAGCAGTACTTC. It encodes CATSRDGTGHGLEQYF.

This clonotype was recorded a few times. The chain recombines TRBV10-1 with TRBJ2-3, with TRBD1 identical over 10 bases. The V and J ends lost 5 bases and 4 bases, in that order; junction bases with no gene match: 9. Germline values: CDR1 WNHNN, CDR2 SYGVQD (reference sequence). The CDR3 consists of 16 residues. The CDR3 DNA reads as TGCGCCAGCAGTCAATTGGGACAGGGGAGGGCAGATACGCAGTATTTT. The encoded protein is CASSQLGQGRADTQYF.

The chain links TRBV30 to TRBJ1-5, with D tentatively TRBD1 (6 bases). The germline CDR1 and CDR2 sequences are GTSNPN and SVGIG (reference sequence). Between the trimmed V and J ends, which lost 2 bases and 4 bases, there was a span of 12 bases. This CDR3 comprises 14 residues. The CDR3 sequence is CAWSRRGRNQPQHF. The CDR3 DNA reads TGTGCCTGGAGTCGGCGGGGGCGGAATCAGCCCCAGCATTTT. The whole variable domain, filled in from reference TRBV30 and TRBJ1-5, reads SQTIHQWPATLVQPVGSPLSLECTVEGTSNPNLYWYRQAAGRGLQLLFYSVGIGQISSEVPQNLSASRPQDRQFILSSKKLLLSDSGFYLCAWSRRGRNQPQHFGDGTRLSIL.

V gene TRBV14 combines with J gene TRBJ1-1; D is unclear. Between the trimmed V and J ends, which lost 6 bases and 7 bases, there was a span of 12 bases. This CDR3 is 12 amino acids long. Germline CDR1 reads SGHDN; CDR2 reads FVKESK. The CDR3 sequence is CASRDRRDEAFF. Written as DNA, the CDR3 is TGTGCCAGCAGAGACCGGCGGGATGAAGCTTTCTTT.

Only a few counts were recorded for this clonotype. The J gene is TRBJ2-7, the V gene TRBV12-3 or TRBV12-4, with 7 bases aligning to TRBD1. The CDR3 has 15 residues. With 0 bases clipped from V and 3 bases from J, the junction kept 5 bases outside the gene matches. In nucleotides, the CDR3 is TGTGCCAGCAGTTTAGCTCCAGGGGGACACTACGAGCAGTACTTC. Translation gives CASSLAPGGHYEQYF.

The genes are TRBV6-1 and TRBJ2-1; 13 bases are a match to TRBD2. This CDR3 is 15 amino acids long. Germline loops: CDR1 MNHNS, CDR2 SASEGT. V was clipped by 6 bases and J by 13 bases; unmatched bases: 12. The CDR3 reads CASRQGPGTSGVQFF. The CDR3 DNA sequence: TGTGCCAGCAGACAAGGCCCGGGGACTAGCGGGGTTCAGTTCTTC.

This clonotype appeared once. The V call is TRBV11-2, the J call TRBJ2-1, with 8 bases that match TRBD2. V shed 3 bases, J shed 9 bases, and the junction held 16 bases outside the gene matches. The V gene's germline CDR1 is SGHAT and CDR2 FQNNGV. CDR3 length: 17 residues. DNA for the CDR3: TGTGCCAGCAGCTTCCCTGTGAGGAGCGGGAGATTCGGTGAGCAGTTCTTC. Protein product: CASSFPVRSGRFGEQFF.

The chain employs TRBV19 and TRBJ2-7; D gene unclear. This CDR3 contains 14 residues. Germline-derived CDR1 and CDR2 are LNHDA and SQIVND (reference sequence). V was pared by 7 bases and J by 6 bases, with 19 bases between. CDR3 bases: TGTGCCAGTAAAATCGATTTGACTTCCGGCGAGCAGTACTTC. Its translation is CASKIDLTSGEQYF. Full variable domain (rest looked up from reference TRBV19 and TRBJ2-7): DGGITQSPKYLFRKEGQNVTLSCEQNLNHDAMYWYRQDPGQGLRLIYYSQIVNDFQKGDIAEGYSVSREKKESFPLTVTSAQKNPTAFYLCASKIDLTSGEQYFGPGTRLTVT.

This clonotype showed up just a few times. The rearrangement uses TRBV6-1 and TRBJ2-2; D is perhaps TRBD2 (5 bases). Germline V gene lookup returns CDR1 MNHNS and CDR2 SASEGT. This CDR3 has 12 amino acids. Between the trimmed V and J ends, which lost 11 bases and 0 bases, there was a span of 7 bases. DNA for the CDR3: TGTGCCTTGGAGGCGAACACCGGGGAGCTGTTTTTT. Its protein is CALEANTGELFF.

This clonotype was observed a few times. The J gene is TRBJ1-1, the V gene TRBV20-1; D not resolved. Trimming removed 3 bases at V and 0 bases at J, with 5 bases between. CDR3 size: 12 residues. CDR1 DFQATT and CDR2 SNEGSKA come from the germline V gene (reference sequence). CDR3: CSASWVNTEAFF. CDR3 sequence (DNA): TGCAGTGCTAGTTGGGTGAACACTGAAGCTTTCTTT.

This clonotype has just a few counts. The V gene is TRBV7-2, the J gene TRBJ2-7, with 10 bases that match TRBD1. Looked up from germline, CDR1 is SGHTA and CDR2 is FQGNSA. J lost 13 bases, V lost 3 bases, and 15 bases had no gene match. The CDR3 extends over 15 amino acids. The chain's CDR3 is CASSFGTPGQGSEYF. CDR3 nucleotide sequence: TGTGCCAGCAGCTTTGGGACCCCGGGACAGGGGAGCGAATACTTC.

This clonotype has only one observation. This chain connects TRBV6-1 to TRBJ1-5, with D unclear. This CDR3 is built from 13 residues. V lost 6 bases to trimming and J lost 4 bases, with 10 bases between them. Germline lookup yields CDR1 MNHNS and CDR2 SASEGT. The CDR3 DNA reads as TGTGCCAGCAGCCCCCGGCCGAATCAGCCCCAGCATTTT. Its protein product is CASSPRPNQPQHF.

V is TRBV11-2 and J is TRBJ2-2; TRBD2 matches at 9 bases. Trimming took 8 bases from V and 5 from J; bases not matched to a gene: 15. Germline assignment: CDR1 SGHAT and CDR2 FQNNGV. CDR3 length: 17 residues. CDR3 DNA sequence: TGTGCCAGCTGCCAAGGGGTGAGGCTAGCGGGAACCGGGGAGCTGTTTTTT. It specifies CASCQGVRLAGTGELFF. Full variable domain (outside the CDR3, taken from reference TRBV11-2 and TRBJ2-2): EAGVAQSPRYKIIEKRQSVAFWCNPISGHATLYWYQQILGQGPKLLIQFQNNGVVDDSQLPKDRFSAERLKGVDSTLKIQPAKLEDSAVYLCASCQGVRLAGTGELFFGEGSRLTVL.

This chain links TRBV7-2 with TRBJ1-5, with D unresolved. The germline V and J ends were trimmed by 5 bases and 1 base, with 12 bases remaining between them. The CDR3 has 15 residues. From germline, CDR1 is SGHTA and CDR2 FQGNSA. CDR3 DNA sequence: TGTGCCAGCAGCCCGGACCGCGGGAGCAATCAGCCCCAGCATTTT. Its translation is CASSPDRGSNQPQHF.

The J gene is TRBJ2-2, the V gene TRBV7-6; D perhaps matches TRBD1 (6 bases). The CDR3 is 16 residues long. Trimming removed 5 bases at V and 0 bases at J, with 13 bases between. The V gene's germline CDR1 is SGHVS and CDR2 FNYEAQ. In nucleotides, the CDR3 is TGTGCCAGCAGCACGCCTAGGGGGACGAACACCGGGGAGCTGTTTTTT. Its translation: CASSTPRGTNTGELFF.

In this sample, this clonotype turned up a few times. The rearrangement uses TRBV7-2 and TRBJ1-2; D is unresolved. Trimming cost V 1 base and J 6 bases, with 12 bases left between them. The germline V gene encodes CDR1 SGHTA and CDR2 FQGNSA. This CDR3 region has 14 residues. The CDR3 nucleotides read TGTGCCAGCAGCTTAGGGGTTTTCATAGATGGCTACACCTTC. It is translated as CASSLGVFIDGYTF.

The chain uses TRBV6-1 and TRBJ2-2; TRBD1 aligns across 7 bases. The J segment lost 4 bases and the V segment lost 4 bases, leaving 6 bases of the junction unmatched. The CDR3 extends over 15 amino acids. From germline, CDR1 is MNHNS and CDR2 SASEGT. CDR3 loop: CASSAGQEATGELFF. Written as DNA, the CDR3 is TGTGCCAGCAGTGCAGGACAGGAGGCCACCGGGGAGCTGTTTTTT.